This T cell receptor beta chain originates from a study of identical twins. A template switching step contributed a universal primer site, while unique molecular identifiers were present in the cDNA. TCRdb reanalysed the 5' RACE reads using MiXCR and keeps one entry per CDR3 protein. This sample carries 450,000 to 650,000 distinct CDR3 sequences, nearly 10% of them seen once, and the ten largest clones take approximately 3%. Each donor (without exception) was a healthy Caucasian. Germline V lookup: CDR1 SGHRS, CDR2 YFSETQ. Trimming at V came to 5 bases and at J to 4 bases, leaving 10 bases not matched to a gene. The CDR3 has 15 amino acids. Findings of the study overall: A lower insertion count was a feature of abundant cord blood beta clonotypes, with no such feature in memory repertoires. Zero-insertion results could be subject to partial confounding by invariant MAIT and iNKT cells.

In its sample, this clonotype was seen many times. As yet, its antigen is unknown. These data were also filed under a second study, of yellow fever vaccine responses in identical twins.

The origin of this receptor is a woman aged 18 to 35 in good health. This rearrangement joins TRBV5-1 to TRBJ1-2; TRBD1 aligns across 8 bases. Input material: PBMCs. CDR3 DNA sequence: TGCGCCAGCAGTTCGTTTGGACAGGGAGGCTATGGCTACACCTTC. Protein product: CASSSFGQGGYGYTF.